This T cell receptor beta chain comes out of a study of CD8+CD57+ T cells in acquired aplastic anemia (dated by TCRdb to 2016 to 2019). Notes on the research overall: DNA extracted from sorted CD4+ and CD8+ cells had a mean of around 3 ug, with a range of about 0.19 to 27.4 ug. General study outcomes and caveats: Between patients and healthy controls, no significant difference in CD8+ Simpson's diversity was found (P=0.060). Some 30 CD8+ CDR3 sequences were shared between patients and controls but appeared highly expressed in patients and within their immunodominant clones.

TCR beta VDJ combination and CDR3 sequence profiling used genomic DNA as the template. TCR repertoire sequencing was run on an Illumina HiSeq 2000. The original methods were these. Repertoire assessment relied on Simpson's diversity index, CDR3 size and DJ length profiles, and TRBV/TRBJ rearrangement plots. The immunodominant clone was defined as the most abundant DNA sequence in deep sequencing data. CDR3 amino acid sequences were screened for sharing across subjects and were compared with published repertoires and the VDJdb database. TCRdb cleaned the public reads at Q25 with fastp, built clones with MiXCR and kept in-frame beta chains. Every distinct CDR3 protein forms one entry, paired with its most common genes and DNA. TCRdb's processing, not the authors', yielded these V and J calls. Present in this sample are approximately 190,000 distinct CDR3 sequences, over 60% of which were seen just once. Jointly, the top ten make up around 42% of the sample.

In this study, sorted CD4+ and CD8+ T cells from the blood of healthy subjects and of severe aplastic anemia patients had their TCR repertoires deep-sequenced. Ficoll-Paque density gradient centrifugation was used to isolate peripheral blood mononuclear cells. Before DNA extraction, CD4+ and CD8+ T cells were sorted by FACS or by magnetic beads. About this clonotype: This clone's antigen is unknown. No quality values exist for individual bases; no much larger clone is one base distant.

What was sequenced was sorted CD4+, CD8+, or CD8+CD57+ T cells (not recorded which) from PBMCs. The TCR sequence derives from a human donor with severe aplastic anemia or a healthy control (not recorded which).

The nucleotide sequence reads TGCGCCAGCAGCTTGGCGGGGTGGCCCTACGAGCAGTACTTC. The encoded protein is CASSLAGWPYEQYF. Here the chain combines TRBV5-1 and TRBJ2-7; a tentative D call is TRBD2 (5 bases match). For CDR1 and CDR2, the germline V gene lists SGHRS and YFSETQ. The V and J ends are trimmed by 0 bases and 2 bases, leaving 9 bases between them. The CDR3 sequence holds 14 residues, the cysteine and phenylalanine included. Kept here is only the CDR3 DNA, which spans 42 bases and is read in frame from base 1. Reference TRBV5-1 and TRBJ2-7 genes cover what lies past the CDR3, so the full variable domain is KAGVTQTPRYLIKTRGQQVTLSCSPISGHRSVSWYQQTPGQGLQFLFEYFSETQRNKGNFPGRFSGRQFSNSRSEMNVSTLELGDSALYLCASSLAGWPYEQYFGPGTRLTVT.